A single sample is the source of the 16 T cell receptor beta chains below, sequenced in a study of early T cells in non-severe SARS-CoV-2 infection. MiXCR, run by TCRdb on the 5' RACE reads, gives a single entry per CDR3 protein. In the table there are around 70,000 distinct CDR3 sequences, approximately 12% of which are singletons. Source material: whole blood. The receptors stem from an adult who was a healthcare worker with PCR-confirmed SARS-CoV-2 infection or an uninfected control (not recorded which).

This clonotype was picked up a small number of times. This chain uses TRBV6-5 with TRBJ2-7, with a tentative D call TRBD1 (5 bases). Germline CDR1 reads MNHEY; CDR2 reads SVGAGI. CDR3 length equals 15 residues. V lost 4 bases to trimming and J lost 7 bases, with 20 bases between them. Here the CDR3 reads CASSSLAGRSKEQYF. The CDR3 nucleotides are TGTGCCAGCAGTTCCTTGGCAGGGCGTTCTAAGGAGCAGTACTTC.

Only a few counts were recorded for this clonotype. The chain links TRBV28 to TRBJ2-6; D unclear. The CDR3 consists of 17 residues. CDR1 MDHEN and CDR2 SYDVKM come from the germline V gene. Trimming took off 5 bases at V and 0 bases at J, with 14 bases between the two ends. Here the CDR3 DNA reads TGTGCCAGCAGTACACACCCGTCGTTCTCTGGGGCCAACGTCCTGACTTTC. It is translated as CASSTHPSFSGANVLTF.

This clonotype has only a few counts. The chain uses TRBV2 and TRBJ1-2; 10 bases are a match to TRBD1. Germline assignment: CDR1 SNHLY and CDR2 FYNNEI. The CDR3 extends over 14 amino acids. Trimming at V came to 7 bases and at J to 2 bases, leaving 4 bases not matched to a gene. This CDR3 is CASKGQGINYGYTF. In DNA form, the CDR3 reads TGTGCCAGCAAGGGACAGGGGATCAACTATGGCTACACCTTC.

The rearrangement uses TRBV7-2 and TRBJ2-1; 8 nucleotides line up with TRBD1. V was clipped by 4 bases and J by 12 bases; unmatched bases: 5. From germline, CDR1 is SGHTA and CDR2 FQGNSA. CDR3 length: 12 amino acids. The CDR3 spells CASSSDRGRQFF. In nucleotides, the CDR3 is TGTGCCAGCAGCTCCGACAGGGGTCGGCAGTTCTTC.

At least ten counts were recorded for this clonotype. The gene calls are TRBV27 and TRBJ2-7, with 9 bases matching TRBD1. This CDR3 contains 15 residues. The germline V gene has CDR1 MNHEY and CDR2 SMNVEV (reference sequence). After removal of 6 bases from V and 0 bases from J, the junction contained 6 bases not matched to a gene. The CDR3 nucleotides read TGTGCCAGCAGACTAGGGACAGGGAGCTCCTACGAGCAGTACTTC. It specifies CASRLGTGSSYEQYF.

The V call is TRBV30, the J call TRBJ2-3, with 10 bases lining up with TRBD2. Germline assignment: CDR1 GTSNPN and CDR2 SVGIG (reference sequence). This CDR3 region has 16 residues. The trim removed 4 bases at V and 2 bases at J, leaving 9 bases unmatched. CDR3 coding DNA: TGTGCCTGGAAGGCTAGCGGGAGACCTACCACAGATACGCAGTATTTT. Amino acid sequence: CAWKASGRPTTDTQYF.

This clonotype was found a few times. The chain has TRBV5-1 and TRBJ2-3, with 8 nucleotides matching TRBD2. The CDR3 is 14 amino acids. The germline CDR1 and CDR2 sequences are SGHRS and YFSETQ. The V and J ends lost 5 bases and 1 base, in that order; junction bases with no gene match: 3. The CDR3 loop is CASRNSGGTDTQYF. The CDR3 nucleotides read TGCGCCAGCAGGAATAGCGGGGGCACAGATACGCAGTATTTT.

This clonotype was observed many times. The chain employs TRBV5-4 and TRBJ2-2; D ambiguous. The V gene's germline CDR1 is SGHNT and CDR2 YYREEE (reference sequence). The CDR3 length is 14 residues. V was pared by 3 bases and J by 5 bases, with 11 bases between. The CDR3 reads CASSSSYLTGELFF. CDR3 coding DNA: TGTGCCAGCAGCTCCTCGTACCTGACCGGGGAGCTGTTTTTT.

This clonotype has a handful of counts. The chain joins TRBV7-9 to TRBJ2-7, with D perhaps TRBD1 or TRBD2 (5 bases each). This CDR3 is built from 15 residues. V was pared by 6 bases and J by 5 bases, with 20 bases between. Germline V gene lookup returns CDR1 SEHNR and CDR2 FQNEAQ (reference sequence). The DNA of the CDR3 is TGTGCCAGCAGTACCCTCGGGACCCAAGTCAACGAGCAGTACTTC. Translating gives CASSTLGTQVNEQYF.

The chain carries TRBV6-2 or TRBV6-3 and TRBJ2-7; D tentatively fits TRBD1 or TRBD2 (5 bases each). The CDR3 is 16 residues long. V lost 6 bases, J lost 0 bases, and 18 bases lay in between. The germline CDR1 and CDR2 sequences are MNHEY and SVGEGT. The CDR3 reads CASSIRGVSSSYEQYF. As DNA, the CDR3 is TGTGCCAGCAGCATCCGGGGCGTTTCGAGCTCCTACGAGCAGTACTTC.

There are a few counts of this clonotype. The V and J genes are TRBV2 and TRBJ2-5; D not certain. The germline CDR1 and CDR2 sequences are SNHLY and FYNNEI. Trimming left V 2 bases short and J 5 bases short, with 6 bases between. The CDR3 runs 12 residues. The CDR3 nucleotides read TGTGCCAGCAGTGAATATTCGGAGACCCAGTACTTC. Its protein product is CASSEYSETQYF.

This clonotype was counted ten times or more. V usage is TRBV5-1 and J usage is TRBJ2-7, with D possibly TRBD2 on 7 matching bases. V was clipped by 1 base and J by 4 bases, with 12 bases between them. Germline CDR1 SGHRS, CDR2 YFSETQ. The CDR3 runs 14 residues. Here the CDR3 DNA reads TGCGCCAGCAGCTTGCGGGGAGGGGGTTACGAGCAGTACTTC. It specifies CASSLRGGGYEQYF.

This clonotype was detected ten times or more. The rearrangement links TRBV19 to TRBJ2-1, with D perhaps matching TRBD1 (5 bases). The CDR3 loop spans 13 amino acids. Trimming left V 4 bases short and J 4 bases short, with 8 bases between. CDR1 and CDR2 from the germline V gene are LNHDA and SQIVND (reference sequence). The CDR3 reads CASSRTLYNEQFF. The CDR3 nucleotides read TGTGCCAGTAGTAGGACACTTTACAATGAGCAGTTCTTC.

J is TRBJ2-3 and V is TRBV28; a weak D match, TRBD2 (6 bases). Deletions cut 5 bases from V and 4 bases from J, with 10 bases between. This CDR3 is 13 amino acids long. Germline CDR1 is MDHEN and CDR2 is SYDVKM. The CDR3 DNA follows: TGTGCCAGCAGTCGACTAGTTGCAGATACGCAGTATTTT. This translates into CASSRLVADTQYF.

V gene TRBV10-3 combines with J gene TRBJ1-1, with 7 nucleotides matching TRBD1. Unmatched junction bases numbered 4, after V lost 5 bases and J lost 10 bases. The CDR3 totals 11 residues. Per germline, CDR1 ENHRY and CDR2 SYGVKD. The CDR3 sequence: CAISSDRAAFF. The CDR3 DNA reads TGTGCCATCAGTTCCGACAGGGCAGCTTTCTTT.

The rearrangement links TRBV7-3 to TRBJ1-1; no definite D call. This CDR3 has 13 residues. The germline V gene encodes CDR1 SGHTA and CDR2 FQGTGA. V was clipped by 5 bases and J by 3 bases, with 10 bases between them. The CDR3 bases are TGTGCCAGCAGCGAAGGCGGGGACACTGAAGCTTTCTTT. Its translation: CASSEGGDTEAFF.